The clone carrying this T cell receptor beta chain was observed a few times. Its target is unknown. These data belong to a study of cytomegalovirus exposure and HLA in healthy donors. Study-wide context: Researchers previously reported finding fewer than 120 million unique TCR beta sequences from 170 million or so T cells. There were about 85 million unique TCRs (from HLA-typed donors) in an early data release.

Findings and limits, study-wide: Listed as cytomegalovirus-associated were 150 or so TCR beta chains. CMV antigen specificity was confirmed in vitro for three CMV-associated chains.

The PCR ran on 60 Vbeta and 13 Jbeta primers. This table comes from immunoSEQ multiplex PCR, and its TCRdb copy is limited to in-frame clones, with some not included. The sample gives some 84,000 clones, more than 70% of which show up once; 2.5% is in the top ten. Trimming cost V 4 bases and J 2 bases; bases outside gene matches: 6. CDR3 size: 16 residues. The germline CDR1 and CDR2 sequences are MDHEN and SYDVKM. The genes are TRBV28 and TRBJ2-1; 9 bases agree with TRBD1. Sequenced input: PBMCs. This TCR was recovered from a male donor in good health and CMV-seropositive. CDR3 nucleotides: TGTGCCAGCAGTTCGAGACAGGGGGGGACCTACAATGAGCAGTTCTTC. It is translated as CASSSRQGGTYNEQFF.